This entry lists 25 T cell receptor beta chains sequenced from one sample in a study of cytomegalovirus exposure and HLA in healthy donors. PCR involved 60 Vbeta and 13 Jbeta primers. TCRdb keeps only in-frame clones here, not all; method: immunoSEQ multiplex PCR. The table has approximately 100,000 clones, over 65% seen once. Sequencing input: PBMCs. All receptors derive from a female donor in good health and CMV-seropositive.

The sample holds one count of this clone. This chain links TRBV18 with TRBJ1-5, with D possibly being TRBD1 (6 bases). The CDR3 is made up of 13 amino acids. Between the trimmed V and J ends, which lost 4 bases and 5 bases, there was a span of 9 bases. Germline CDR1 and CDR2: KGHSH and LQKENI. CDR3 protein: CASSRQEYQPQHF. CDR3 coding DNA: TGTGCCAGCTCACGACAGGAGTATCAGCCCCAGCATTTT.

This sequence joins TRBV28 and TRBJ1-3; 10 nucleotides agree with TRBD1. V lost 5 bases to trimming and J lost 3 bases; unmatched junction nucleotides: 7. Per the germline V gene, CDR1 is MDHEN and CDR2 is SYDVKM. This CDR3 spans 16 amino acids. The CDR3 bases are TGTGCCAGCAGTCCGACGACAGGGGGCGGTGGAAACACCATATATTTT. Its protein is CASSPTTGGGGNTIYF.

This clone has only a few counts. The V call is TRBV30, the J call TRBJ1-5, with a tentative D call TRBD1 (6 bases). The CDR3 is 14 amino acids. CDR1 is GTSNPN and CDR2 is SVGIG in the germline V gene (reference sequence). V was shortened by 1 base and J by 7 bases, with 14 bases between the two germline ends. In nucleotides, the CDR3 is TGTGCCTGGAGTGCCACAGGGCAGGGGCAGCCCCAGCATTTT. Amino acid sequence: CAWSATGQGQPQHF.

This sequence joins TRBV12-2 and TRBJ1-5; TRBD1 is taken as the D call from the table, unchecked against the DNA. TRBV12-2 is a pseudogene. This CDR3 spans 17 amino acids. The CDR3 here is CASRLVLTAIRNQPQHF. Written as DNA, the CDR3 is TGTGCAAGTCGCTTAGTTTTGACAGCCATTCGCAATCAGCCCCAGCATTTT.

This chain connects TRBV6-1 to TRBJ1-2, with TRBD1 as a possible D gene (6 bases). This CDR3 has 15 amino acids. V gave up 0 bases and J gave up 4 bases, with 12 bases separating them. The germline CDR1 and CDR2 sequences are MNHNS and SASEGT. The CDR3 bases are TGTGCCAGCAGTGAAGCGGAAACAGGGATCTATGGCTACACCTTC. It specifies CASSEAETGIYGYTF.

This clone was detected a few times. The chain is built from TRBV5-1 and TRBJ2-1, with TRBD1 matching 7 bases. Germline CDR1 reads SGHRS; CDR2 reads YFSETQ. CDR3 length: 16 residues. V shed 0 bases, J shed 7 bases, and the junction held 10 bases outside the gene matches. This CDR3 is CASSLAVQGVRNEQFF. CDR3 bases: TGCGCCAGCAGCTTGGCCGTTCAGGGGGTGAGGAATGAGCAGTTCTTC.

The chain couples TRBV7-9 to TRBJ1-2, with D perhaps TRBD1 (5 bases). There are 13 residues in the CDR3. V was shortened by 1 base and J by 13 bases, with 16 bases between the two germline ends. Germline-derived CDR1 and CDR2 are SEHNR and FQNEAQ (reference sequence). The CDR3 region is CASSLGGSRVPTF. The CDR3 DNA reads TGTGCCAGCAGCTTAGGGGGAAGCAGGGTTCCCACCTTC.

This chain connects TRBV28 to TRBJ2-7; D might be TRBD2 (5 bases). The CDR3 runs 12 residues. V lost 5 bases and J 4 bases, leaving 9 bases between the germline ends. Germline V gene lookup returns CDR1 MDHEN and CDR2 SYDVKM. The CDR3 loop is CASSERFYEQYF. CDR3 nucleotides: TGTGCCAGCAGTGAGCGGTTTTACGAGCAGTACTTC.

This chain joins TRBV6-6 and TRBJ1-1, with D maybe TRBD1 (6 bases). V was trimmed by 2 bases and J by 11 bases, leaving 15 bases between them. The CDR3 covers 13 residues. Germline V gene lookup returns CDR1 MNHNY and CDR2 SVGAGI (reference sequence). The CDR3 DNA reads TGTGCCAGCAGTTACCCCGGGGGGCCACGCGCTTTCTTT. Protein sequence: CASSYPGGPRAFF.

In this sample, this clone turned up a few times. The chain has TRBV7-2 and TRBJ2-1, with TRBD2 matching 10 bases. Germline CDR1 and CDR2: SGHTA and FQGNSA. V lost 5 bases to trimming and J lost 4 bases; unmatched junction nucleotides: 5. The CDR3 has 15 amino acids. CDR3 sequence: CASSPSGSQYNEQFF. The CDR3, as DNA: TGTGCCAGCAGCCCTAGCGGGAGCCAATACAATGAGCAGTTCTTC. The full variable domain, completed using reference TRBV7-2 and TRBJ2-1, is GAGVSQSPSNKVTEKGKDVELRCDPISGHTALYWYRQSLGQGLEFLIYFQGNSAPDKSGLPSDRFSAERTGGSVSTLTIQRTQQEDSAVYLCASSPSGSQYNEQFFGPGTRLTVL.

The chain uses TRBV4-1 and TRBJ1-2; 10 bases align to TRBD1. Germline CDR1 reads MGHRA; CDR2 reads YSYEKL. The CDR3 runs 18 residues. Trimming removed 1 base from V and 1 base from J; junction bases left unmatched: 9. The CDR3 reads CASSQARDRGNNNYGYTF. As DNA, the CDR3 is TGCGCCAGCAGCCAAGCCCGGGACAGGGGCAACAATAACTATGGCTACACCTTC.

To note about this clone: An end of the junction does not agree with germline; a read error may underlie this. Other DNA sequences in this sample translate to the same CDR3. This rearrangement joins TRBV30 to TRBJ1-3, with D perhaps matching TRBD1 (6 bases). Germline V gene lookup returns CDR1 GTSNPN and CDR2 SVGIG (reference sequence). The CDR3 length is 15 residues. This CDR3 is CAWRRDRHAGNTIYF. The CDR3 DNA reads TGCGCCTGGAGACGAGACAGGCATGCTGGAAACACCATATATTTT.

CDR3 in DNA: TGTGCCTGGAGTAGCGGGGGCGGAGGAGGCTACACCTTC. Amino acids: CAWSSGGGGGYTF. The genes are TRBV30 and TRBJ1-2, with a possible D match to TRBD1 (6 bases). V lost 2 bases and J 8 bases, leaving 15 bases between the germline ends. Germline values: CDR1 GTSNPN, CDR2 SVGIG (reference sequence). The CDR3 loop spans 13 amino acids.

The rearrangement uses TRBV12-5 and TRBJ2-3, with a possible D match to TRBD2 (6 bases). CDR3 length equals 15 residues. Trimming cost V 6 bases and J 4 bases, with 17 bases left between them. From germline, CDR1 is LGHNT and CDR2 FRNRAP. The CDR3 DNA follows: TGTGCTAGTGGCTTCGGGACTTTGAGGGCAGATACGCAGTATTTT. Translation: CASGFGTLRADTQYF.

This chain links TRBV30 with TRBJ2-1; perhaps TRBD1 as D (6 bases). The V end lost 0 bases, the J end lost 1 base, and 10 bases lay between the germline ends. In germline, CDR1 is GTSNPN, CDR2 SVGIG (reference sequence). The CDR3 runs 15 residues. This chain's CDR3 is CAWSVGRGSYNEQFF. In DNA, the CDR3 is TGTGCCTGGAGTGTGGGTAGGGGGTCCTACAATGAGCAGTTCTTC.

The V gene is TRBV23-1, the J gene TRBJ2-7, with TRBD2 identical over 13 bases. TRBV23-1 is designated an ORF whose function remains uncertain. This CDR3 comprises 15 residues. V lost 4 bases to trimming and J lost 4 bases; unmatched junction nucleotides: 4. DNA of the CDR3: TGCGCCAGCAGTCTAGGGACTAGCGGGGTTTACGAGCAGTACTTC. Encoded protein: CASSLGTSGVYEQYF.

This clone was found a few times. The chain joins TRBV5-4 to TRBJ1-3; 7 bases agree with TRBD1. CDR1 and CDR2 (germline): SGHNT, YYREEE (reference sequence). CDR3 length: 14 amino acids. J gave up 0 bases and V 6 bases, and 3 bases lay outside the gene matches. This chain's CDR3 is CASKGQYSGNTIYF. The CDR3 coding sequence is TGTGCCAGCAAGGGACAGTACTCTGGAAACACCATATATTTT.

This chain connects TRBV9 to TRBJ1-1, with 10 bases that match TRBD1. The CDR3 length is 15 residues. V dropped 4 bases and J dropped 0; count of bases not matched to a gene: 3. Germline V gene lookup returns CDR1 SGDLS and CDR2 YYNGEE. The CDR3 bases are TGTGCCAGCAGCACTGGGACAGGGGTGAACACTGAAGCTTTCTTT. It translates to CASSTGTGVNTEAFF.

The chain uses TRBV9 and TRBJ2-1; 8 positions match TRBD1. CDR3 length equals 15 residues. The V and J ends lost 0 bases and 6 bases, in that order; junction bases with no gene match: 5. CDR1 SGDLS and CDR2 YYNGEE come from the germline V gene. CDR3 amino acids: CASSVGAGGRNEQFF. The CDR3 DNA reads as TGTGCCAGCAGCGTAGGAGCAGGGGGCCGCAATGAGCAGTTCTTC.

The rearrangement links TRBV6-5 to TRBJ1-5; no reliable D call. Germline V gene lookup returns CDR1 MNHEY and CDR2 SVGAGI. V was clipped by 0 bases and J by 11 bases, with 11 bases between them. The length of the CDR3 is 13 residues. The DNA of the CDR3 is TGTGCCAGCAGTTACTCGTTTAGGGAGGCCCAGCATTTT. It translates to CASSYSFREAQHF.

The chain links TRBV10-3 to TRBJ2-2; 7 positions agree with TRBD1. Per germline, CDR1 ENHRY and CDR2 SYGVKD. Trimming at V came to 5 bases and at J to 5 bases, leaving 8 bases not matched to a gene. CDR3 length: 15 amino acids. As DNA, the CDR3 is TGTGCCATCAGTTTACGCTTGACAGGGACCGGGGAGCTGTTTTTT. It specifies CAISLRLTGTGELFF.

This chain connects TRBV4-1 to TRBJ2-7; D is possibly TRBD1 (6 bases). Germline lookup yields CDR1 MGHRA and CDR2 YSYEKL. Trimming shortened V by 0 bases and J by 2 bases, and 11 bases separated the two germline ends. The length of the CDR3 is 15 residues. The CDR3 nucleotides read TGCGCCAGCAGCCAAGAGACAGGATCAACCTACGAGCAGTACTTC. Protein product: CASSQETGSTYEQYF.

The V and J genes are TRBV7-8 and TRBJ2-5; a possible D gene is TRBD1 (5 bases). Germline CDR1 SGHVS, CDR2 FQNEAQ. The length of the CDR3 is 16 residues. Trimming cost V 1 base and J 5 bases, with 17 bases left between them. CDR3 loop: CASSLGLRDLRETQYF. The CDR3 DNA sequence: TGTGCCAGCAGCTTAGGCCTCAGGGATTTGAGGGAGACCCAGTACTTC. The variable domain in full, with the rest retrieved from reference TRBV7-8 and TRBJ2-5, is GAGVSQSPRYKVAKRGQDVALRCDPISGHVSLFWYQQALGQGPEFLTYFQNEAQLDKSGLPSDRFFAERPEGSVSTLKIQRTQQEDSAVYLCASSLGLRDLRETQYFGPGTRLLVL.

The CDR3 bases are TGTGCCACCGCAGGGTTGGATGGCTACACCTTC. This translates into CATAGLDGYTF. The chain carries TRBV28 and TRBJ1-2, with a tentative D call TRBD1 (5 bases). V was clipped by 10 bases and J by 6 bases, with 12 bases between them. The CDR3 sequence is 11 residues long. Germline assignment: CDR1 MDHEN and CDR2 SYDVKM.

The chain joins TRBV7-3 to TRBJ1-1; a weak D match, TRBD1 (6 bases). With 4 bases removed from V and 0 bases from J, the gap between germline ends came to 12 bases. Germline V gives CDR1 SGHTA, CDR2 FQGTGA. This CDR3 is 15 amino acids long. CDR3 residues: CASSSTGSMNTEAFF. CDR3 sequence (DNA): TGTGCCAGCAGCTCGACAGGTAGCATGAACACTGAAGCTTTCTTT. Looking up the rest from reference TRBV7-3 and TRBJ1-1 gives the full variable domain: GAGVSQTPSNKVTEKGKYVELRCDPISGHTALYWYRQSLGQGPEFLIYFQGTGAADDSGLPNDRFFAVRPEGSVSTLKIQRTERGDSAVYLCASSSTGSMNTEAFFGQGTRLTVV.